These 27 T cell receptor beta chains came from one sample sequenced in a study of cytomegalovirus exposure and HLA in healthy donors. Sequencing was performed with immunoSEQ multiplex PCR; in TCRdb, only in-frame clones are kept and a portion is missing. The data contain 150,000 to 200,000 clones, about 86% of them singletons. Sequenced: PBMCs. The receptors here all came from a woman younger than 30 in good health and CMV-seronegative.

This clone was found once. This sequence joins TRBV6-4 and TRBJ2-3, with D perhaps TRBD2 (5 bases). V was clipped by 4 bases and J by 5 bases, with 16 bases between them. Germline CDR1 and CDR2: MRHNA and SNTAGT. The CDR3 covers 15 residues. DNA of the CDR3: TGTGCCAGCAGTGTTGATGGGAGTTCAGGAGATACGCAGTATTTT. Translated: CASSVDGSSGDTQYF.

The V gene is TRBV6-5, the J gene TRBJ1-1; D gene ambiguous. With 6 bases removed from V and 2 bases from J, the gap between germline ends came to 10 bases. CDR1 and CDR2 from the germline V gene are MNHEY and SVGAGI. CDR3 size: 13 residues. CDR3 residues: CASSLIENTEAFF. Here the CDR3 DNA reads TGTGCCAGCAGCCTAATAGAAAACACTGAAGCTTTCTTT.

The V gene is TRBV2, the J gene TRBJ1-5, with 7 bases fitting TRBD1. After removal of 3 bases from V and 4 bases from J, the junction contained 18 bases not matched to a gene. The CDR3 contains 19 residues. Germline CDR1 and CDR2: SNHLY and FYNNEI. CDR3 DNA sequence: TGTGCCAGCAGTGACGGGTTTTGGATAGGGGGCGATCGGAATCAGCCCCAGCATTTT. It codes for CASSDGFWIGGDRNQPQHF. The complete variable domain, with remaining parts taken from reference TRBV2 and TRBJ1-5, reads EPEVTQTPSHQVTQMGQEVILRCVPISNHLYFYWYRQILGQKVEFLVSFYNNEISEKSEIFDDQFSVERPDGSNFTLKIRSTKLEDSAMYFCASSDGFWIGGDRNQPQHFGDGTRLSIL.

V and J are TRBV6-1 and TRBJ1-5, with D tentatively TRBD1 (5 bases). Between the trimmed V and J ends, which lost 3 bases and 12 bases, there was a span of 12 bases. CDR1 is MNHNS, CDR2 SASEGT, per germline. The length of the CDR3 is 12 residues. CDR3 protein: CASSDDSSSQHF. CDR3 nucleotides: TGTGCCAGCAGTGACGACAGCTCAAGCCAGCATTTT.

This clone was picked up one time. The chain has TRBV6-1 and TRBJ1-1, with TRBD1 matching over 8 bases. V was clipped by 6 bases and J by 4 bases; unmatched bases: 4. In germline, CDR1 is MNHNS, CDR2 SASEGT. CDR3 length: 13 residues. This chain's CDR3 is CASRDRASTEAFF. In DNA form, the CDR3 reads TGTGCCAGCAGGGACAGGGCGTCCACTGAAGCTTTCTTT.

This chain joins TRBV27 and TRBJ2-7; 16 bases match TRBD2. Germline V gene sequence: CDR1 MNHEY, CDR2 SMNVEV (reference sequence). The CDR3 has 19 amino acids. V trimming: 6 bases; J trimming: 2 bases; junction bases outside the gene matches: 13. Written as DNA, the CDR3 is TGTGCCAGCAGCAGTTTATGGGGACTAGCGGGAGGGTTTACCTACGAGCAGTACTTC. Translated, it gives CASSSLWGLAGGFTYEQYF.

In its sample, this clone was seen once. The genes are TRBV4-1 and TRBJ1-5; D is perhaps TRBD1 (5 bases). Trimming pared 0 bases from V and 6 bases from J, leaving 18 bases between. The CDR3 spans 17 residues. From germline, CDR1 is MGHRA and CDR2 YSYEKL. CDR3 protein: CASSQEIAGVVGQPQHF. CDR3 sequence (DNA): TGCGCCAGCAGCCAAGAAATAGCGGGGGTTGTAGGTCAGCCCCAGCATTTT.

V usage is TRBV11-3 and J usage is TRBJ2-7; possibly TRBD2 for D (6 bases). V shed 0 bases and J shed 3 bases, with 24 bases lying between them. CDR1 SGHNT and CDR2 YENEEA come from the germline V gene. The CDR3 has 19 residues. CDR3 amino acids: CASSLEWRGWADLLYEQYF. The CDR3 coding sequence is TGTGCCAGCAGCTTAGAGTGGCGGGGTTGGGCAGATCTACTCTACGAGCAGTACTTC.

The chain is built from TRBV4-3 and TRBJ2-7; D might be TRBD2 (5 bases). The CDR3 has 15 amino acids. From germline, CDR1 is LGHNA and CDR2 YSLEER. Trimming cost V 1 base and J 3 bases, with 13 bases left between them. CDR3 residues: CASSQVSSGLYEQYF. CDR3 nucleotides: TGCGCCAGCAGCCAAGTATCCAGCGGACTCTACGAGCAGTACTTC.

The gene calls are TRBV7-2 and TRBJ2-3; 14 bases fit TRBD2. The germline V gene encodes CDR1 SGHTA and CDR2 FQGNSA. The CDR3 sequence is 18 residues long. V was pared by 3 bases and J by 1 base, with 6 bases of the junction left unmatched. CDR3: CASSFGLAGGPGTDTQYF. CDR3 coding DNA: TGTGCCAGCAGCTTCGGACTAGCGGGAGGTCCCGGCACAGATACGCAGTATTTT.

The CDR3 bases are TGTGCCAGCAGCTTTTCCCAGGACCACAGGGGATTTGAAAAACTGTTTTTT. This sequence encodes CASSFSQDHRGFEKLFF. The chain joins TRBV11-3 to TRBJ1-4; 7 bases align to TRBD1. The CDR3 runs to 17 residues. Germline V CDR1 and CDR2: SGHNT, YENEEA. V lost 3 bases and J lost 7; bases outside the gene matches: 14. Full variable domain (rest looked up from reference TRBV11-3 and TRBJ1-4): EAGVVQSPRYKIIEKKQPVAFWCNPISGHNTLYWYLQNLGQGPELLIRYENEEAVDDSQLPKDRFSAERLKGVDSTLKIQPAELGDSAVYLCASSFSQDHRGFEKLFFGSGTQLSVL.

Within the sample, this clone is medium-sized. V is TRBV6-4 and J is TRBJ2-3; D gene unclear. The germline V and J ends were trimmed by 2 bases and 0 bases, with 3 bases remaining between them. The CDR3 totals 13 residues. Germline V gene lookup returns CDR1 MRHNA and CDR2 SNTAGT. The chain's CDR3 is CASSDTSTDTQYF. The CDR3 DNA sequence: TGTGCCAGCAGTGACACTAGCACAGATACGCAGTATTTT.

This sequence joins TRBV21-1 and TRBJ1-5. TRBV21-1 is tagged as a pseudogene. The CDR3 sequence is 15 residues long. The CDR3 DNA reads TGTGCCAGCAGTAAAGATCTATATAGCAATCAGCCCCAGCATTTT. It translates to CASSKDLYSNQPQHF.

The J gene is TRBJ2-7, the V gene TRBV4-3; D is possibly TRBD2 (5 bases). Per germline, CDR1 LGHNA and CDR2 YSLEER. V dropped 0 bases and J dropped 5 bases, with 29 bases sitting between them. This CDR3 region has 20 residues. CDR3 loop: CASSQDITSERPFSRNEQYF. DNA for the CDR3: TGCGCCAGCAGCCAAGATATCACTAGTGAGAGACCCTTCTCCCGGAACGAGCAGTACTTC.

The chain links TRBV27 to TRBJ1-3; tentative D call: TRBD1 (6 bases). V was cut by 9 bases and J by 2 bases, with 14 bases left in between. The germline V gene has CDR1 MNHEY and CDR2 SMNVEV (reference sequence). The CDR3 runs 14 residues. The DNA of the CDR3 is TGTGCCAGGGGCAGAACAGGGCCTGGAAACACCATATATTTT. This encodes CARGRTGPGNTIYF.

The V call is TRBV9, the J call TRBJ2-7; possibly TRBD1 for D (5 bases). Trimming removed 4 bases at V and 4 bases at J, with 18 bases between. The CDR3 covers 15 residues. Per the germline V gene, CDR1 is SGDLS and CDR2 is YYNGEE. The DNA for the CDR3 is TGTGCCAGCAGCCGTGGGGCCGCAGGCGGATACGAGCAGTACTTC. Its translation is CASSRGAAGGYEQYF. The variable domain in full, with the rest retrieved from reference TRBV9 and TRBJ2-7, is DSGVTQTPKHLITATGQRVTLRCSPRSGDLSVYWYQQSLDQGLQFLIQYYNGEERAKGNILERFSAQQFPDLHSELNLSSLELGDSALYFCASSRGAAGGYEQYFGPGTRLTVT.

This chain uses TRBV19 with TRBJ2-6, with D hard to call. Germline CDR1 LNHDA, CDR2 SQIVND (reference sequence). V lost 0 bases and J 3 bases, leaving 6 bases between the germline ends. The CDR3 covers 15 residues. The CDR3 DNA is TGTGCCAGTAGTATAGACGCAGTTGGGGCCAACGTCCTGACTTTC. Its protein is CASSIDAVGANVLTF.

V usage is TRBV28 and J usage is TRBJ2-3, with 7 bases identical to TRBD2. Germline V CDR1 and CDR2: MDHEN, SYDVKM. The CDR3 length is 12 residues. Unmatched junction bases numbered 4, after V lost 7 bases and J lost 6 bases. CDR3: CASNLGRDTQYF. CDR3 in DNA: TGTGCCAGCAACCTCGGGAGGGATACGCAGTATTTT.

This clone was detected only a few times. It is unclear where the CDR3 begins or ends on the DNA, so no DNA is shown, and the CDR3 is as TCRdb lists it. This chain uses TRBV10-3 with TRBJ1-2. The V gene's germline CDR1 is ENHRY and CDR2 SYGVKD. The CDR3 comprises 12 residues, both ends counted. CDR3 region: CAIVGPGGAGTF.

For the CDR3, the DNA is TGTGCCAGCAGCTTGGCGACTACCGGCGGGGAGCTGTTTTTT. This translates into CASSLATTGGELFF. The chain uses TRBV5-4 and TRBJ2-2, with a possible D match to TRBD2 (5 bases). CDR1 and CDR2 (germline): SGHNT, YYREEE (reference sequence). Trimming shortened V by 0 bases and J by 7 bases, and 10 bases separated the two germline ends. The CDR3 consists of 14 residues.

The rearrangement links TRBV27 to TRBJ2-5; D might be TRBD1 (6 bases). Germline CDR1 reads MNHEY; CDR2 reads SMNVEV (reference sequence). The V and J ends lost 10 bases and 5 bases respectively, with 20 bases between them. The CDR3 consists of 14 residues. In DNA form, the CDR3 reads TGTGCCACTTATTCGATGGGGGCGCGGGAGACCCAGTACTTC. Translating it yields CATYSMGARETQYF.

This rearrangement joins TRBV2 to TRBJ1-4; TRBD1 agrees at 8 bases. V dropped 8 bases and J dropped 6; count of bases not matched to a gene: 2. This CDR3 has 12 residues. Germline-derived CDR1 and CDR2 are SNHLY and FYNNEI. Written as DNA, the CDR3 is TGTGCCAGCGGACAGGGCTATGAAAAACTGTTTTTT. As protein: CASGQGYEKLFF. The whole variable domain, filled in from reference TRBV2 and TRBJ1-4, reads EPEVTQTPSHQVTQMGQEVILRCVPISNHLYFYWYRQILGQKVEFLVSFYNNEISEKSEIFDDQFSVERPDGSNFTLKIRSTKLEDSAMYFCASGQGYEKLFFGSGTQLSVL.

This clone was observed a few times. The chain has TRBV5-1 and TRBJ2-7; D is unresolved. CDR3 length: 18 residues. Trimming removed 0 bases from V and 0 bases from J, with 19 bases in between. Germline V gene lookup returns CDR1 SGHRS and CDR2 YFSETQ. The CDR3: CASSLAGVSLSSSYEQYF. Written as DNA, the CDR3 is TGCGCCAGCAGCTTGGCCGGAGTCAGCCTCTCAAGCTCCTACGAGCAGTACTTC.

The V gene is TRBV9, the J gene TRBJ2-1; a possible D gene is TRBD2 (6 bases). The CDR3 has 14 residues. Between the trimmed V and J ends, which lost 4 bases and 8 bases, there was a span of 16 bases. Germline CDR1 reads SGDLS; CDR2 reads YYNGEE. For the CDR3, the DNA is TGTGCCAGCAGCTCACTAGCAGGGTTGGATGAGCAGTTCTTC. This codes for CASSSLAGLDEQFF.

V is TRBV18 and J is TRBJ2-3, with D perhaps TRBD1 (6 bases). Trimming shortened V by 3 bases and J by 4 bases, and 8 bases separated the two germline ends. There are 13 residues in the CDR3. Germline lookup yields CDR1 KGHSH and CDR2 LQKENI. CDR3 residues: CASSPGAPDTQYF. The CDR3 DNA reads TGTGCCAGCTCACCGGGGGCCCCAGATACGCAGTATTTT.

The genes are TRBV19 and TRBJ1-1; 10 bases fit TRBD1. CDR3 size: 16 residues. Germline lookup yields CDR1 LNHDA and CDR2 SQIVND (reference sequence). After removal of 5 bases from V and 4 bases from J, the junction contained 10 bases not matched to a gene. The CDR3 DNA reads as TGTGCCAGTAGTTTTGGGACAGGGGTGTCGGGCACTGAAGCTTTCTTT. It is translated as CASSFGTGVSGTEAFF.

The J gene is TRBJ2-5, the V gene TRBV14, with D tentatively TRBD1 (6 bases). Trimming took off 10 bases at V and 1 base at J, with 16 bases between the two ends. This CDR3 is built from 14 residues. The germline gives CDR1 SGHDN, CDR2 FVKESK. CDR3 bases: TGTGCCACCATCCCTCAGGGGCGCCAAGAGACCCAGTACTTC. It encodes CATIPQGRQETQYF.